A single sample gave rise to the 8 T cell receptor beta chains below, sequenced in a study of blood T cells in healthy people across ages. The authors ran a second PCR of about 6 to 11 cycles using a sample-barcoded 5' primer and a J-beta primer mix. In TCRdb, the 5' RACE reads were re-called with MiXCR into one record per CDR3 protein. The sample has approximately 1,000,000 distinct CDR3 sequences, less than 45% seen once. Sequencing was carried out using blood. The source of these receptors is a man aged 18 to 29 in good health.

As DNA, the CDR3 is TGTGCCAGCAGCCAAGACGGGCAGGGCAGGATGAACACTGAAGCTTTCTTT. It is translated as CASSQDGQGRMNTEAFF. The chain couples TRBV14 to TRBJ1-1; D may be TRBD1 (5 bases). The germline gives CDR1 SGHDN, CDR2 FVKESK. Trimming took 0 bases from V and 0 from J, leaving 14 bases between them. The CDR3 sequence is 17 residues long.

The gene calls are TRBV6-2 or TRBV6-3 and TRBJ2-7, with 7 bases aligning to TRBD2. The CDR3 is 13 amino acids. The germline CDR1 and CDR2 sequences are MNHEY and SVGEGT. The J segment lost 3 bases and the V segment lost 6 bases, leaving 5 bases of the junction unmatched. CDR3 nucleotide sequence: TGTGCCAGCAGCCGGGACTACCACTACGAGCAGTACTTC. Protein: CASSRDYHYEQYF.

This clonotype has a handful of counts. The chain links TRBV12-3 or TRBV12-4 to TRBJ2-3; TRBD1 might be the D (6 bases). The CDR3 runs to 16 residues. The V end lost 2 bases, the J end lost 2 bases, and 14 bases lay between the germline ends. The CDR3: CASSLSGAYYTDTQYF. Written as DNA, the CDR3 is TGTGCCAGCAGTTTATCAGGGGCTTATTACACAGATACGCAGTATTTT.

The CDR3 loop reads CASSLEDSLFF. CDR3 nucleotides: TGTGCCAGCAGTTTAGAGGACAGCCTGTTTTTT. This sequence joins TRBV12-3 or TRBV12-4 and TRBJ1-4; D is possibly TRBD1 (6 bases). The CDR3 sequence is 11 residues long. V lost 1 base, J lost 14 bases, and 8 bases lay in between.

The chain couples TRBV29-1 to TRBJ2-7; a possible D gene is TRBD1 (5 bases). Trimming removed 0 bases at V and 7 bases at J, with 16 bases between. The CDR3 extends over 14 amino acids. Per germline, CDR1 SQVTM and CDR2 ANQGSEA. The chain's CDR3 is CSVEDRGAYNEQYF. The DNA of the CDR3 is TGCAGCGTTGAAGATAGGGGCGCCTACAATGAGCAGTACTTC.

V is TRBV12-3 or TRBV12-4 and J is TRBJ1-5; 7 nucleotides match TRBD1. The CDR3 extends over 14 amino acids. Unmatched junction bases numbered 5, after V lost 6 bases and J lost 3 bases. CDR3 sequence reads: CASSWGTVNQPQHF. In DNA, the CDR3 is TGTGCCAGCAGCTGGGGGACAGTCAATCAGCCCCAGCATTTT.

The J gene is TRBJ1-2, the V gene TRBV4-2; D is ambiguous. The germline V and J ends were trimmed by 0 bases and 1 base, with 9 bases remaining between them. The CDR3 is made up of 15 amino acids. Per germline, CDR1 LGHNA and CDR2 YNFKEQ. This CDR3 reads CASSQERQDNYGYTF. The CDR3 nucleotides are TGTGCCAGCAGCCAAGAGCGCCAGGATAACTATGGCTACACCTTC.

Regarding this clonotype: This may be a read error: a much more frequent sequence differs by one nucleotide. This CDR3 reads CASSPSGVKQYF. The CDR3, as DNA: TGTGCCAGCAGTCCCTCGGGTGTCAAGCAGTACTTC. The chain has TRBV25-1 and TRBJ2-7; no clear D. V lost 5 bases and J lost 8, with 13 bases in between. CDR1 MGHDK and CDR2 SYGVNS come from the germline V gene. This CDR3 has 12 residues.